This entry describes one T cell receptor (beta chain). Its binding antigen is unknown. No much larger clone exists at a distance of one base, and base qualities are not known. Genomic DNA was isolated from the sorted cells so that the TCRbeta CDR3 region could be sequenced. The immunoSEQ Assay was used for sequencing of TCRbeta CDR3 regions. TCRdb's version of the immuneACCESS table is confined to in-frame rearrangements and falls short of the full clone set. An unresolved V gene accounts for under half of the shortfall where checked; the remainder is of unknown origin. The table for this sample lists around 66,000 clones; roughly 80% of them were counted only once. The ten top clones hold roughly 6.3% of the sample. The sample is drawn from a study of OX40 agonist ivuxolimab in advanced cancers. Broadly, across the study: Ivuxolimab was a fully human IgG2 agonistic monoclonal antibody targeting the costimulatory receptor OX40 (CD134). Intravenous ivuxolimab was administered to patients every 2 weeks at six dose levels: 0.01, 0.1, 0.3, 1.5, 3 and 10 mg/kg. Of the 50 or so patients in dose escalation, about 20 had hepatocellular carcinoma, some 15 had melanoma, 9 had renal cell carcinoma and 9 had head and neck cancer. In the dose-escalation cohort, 82.7% of patients were male, and the mean age was roughly 60 years, with a range of roughly 23 to 85. Prior anti-PD-1, anti-PD-L1 or anti-CTLA-4 therapy was permitted, and less than 45% of dose-escalation patients had received checkpoint inhibitors. Partial responses occurred in three dose-escalation patients, of whom one had hepatocellular carcinoma and two had cutaneous melanoma. The point of sequencing TCRbeta in the periphery was to test whether ivuxolimab changed TCR sequence diversity and drove clonal T-cell expansion. The monotherapy dose-escalation portion (N ≈ 50 patients) of the phase I ivuxolimab trial is reported in the paper.

The trial excluded patients who had a history of autoimmune disease or were on systemic immunosuppression. Peripheral blood for TCR sequencing was collected from all dose cohorts at baseline, on cycle 4 day 1, and on cycle 7 day 1. The samples were taken from a phase I, first-in-human, multicenter, open-label dose-escalation trial of ivuxolimab. The trial enrolled adults with locally advanced or metastatic head and neck squamous cell, hepatocellular, melanoma or renal cell carcinoma. Before TCR sequencing, CD4+ T cells and CD8+ T cells were sorted from peripheral blood as separate populations. The paper as a whole reports these results and caveats: Which antigens the clonally expanded peripheral T cells were specific for was not determined. In the 0.1-3.0 mg/kg groups, partial responders were among the patients with the lowest normalized peripheral clonal expansion, particularly in CD8+ T cells. After ivuxolimab, expanded clones were on average more numerous among CD8+ T cells than among CD4+ T cells. At doses of 0.1 to 3.0 mg/kg, clonal expansion of both CD4+ and CD8+ T cells in blood was seen between baseline and week 6. Low levels of normalized T-cell clonal expansion were also seen in some nonresponding patients.

The CDR3, cysteine through phenylalanine, is 14 amino acids long. Only CDR3 DNA is held: 42 bases, read in frame from base 1. Germline trimming: 6 bases from V, 5 bases from J; junction bases outside gene matches: 8. The germline V gene specifies MNHEY as CDR1 and SVGAGI as CDR2. The clonotype originates from an adult with an advanced solid tumor such as melanoma, head and neck, liver or kidney cancer. The chain uses TRBV6-5 and TRBJ2-5; 8 central bases correspond to TRBD2. Sequences were derived from CD4+ or CD8+ T cells sorted from blood, sampled in a trial of the OX40 agonist ivuxolimab. This receptor has the CDR3 CASRLVPGGETQYF. The nucleotides are TGTGCCAGCAGACTCGTCCCGGGGGGGGAGACCCAGTACTTC.